Following are 28 T cell receptor beta chains from one sample sequenced in a study of blood T cell repertoires in COVID-19. Some clones are missing from TCRdb's copy, which holds only in-frame ones; the method was immunoSEQ multiplex PCR. The table includes a few hundred thousand clones, 92% detected once. Sequenced material: PBMCs or T cells enriched from blood (not recorded which). These receptors all stem from a woman aged 25 to 39 who had recovered from COVID-19.

This clone has a single count. The V gene is TRBV6-5, the J gene TRBJ2-2, with 7 bases lining up with TRBD1. This CDR3 region has 14 residues. Unmatched junction bases numbered 4, after V lost 5 bases and J lost 4 bases. CDR1 is MNHEY and CDR2 is SVGAGI in the germline V gene. The CDR3 sequence: CASSTYRGTGELFF. The DNA of the CDR3 is TGTGCCAGCAGTACCTACAGGGGCACCGGGGAGCTGTTTTTT.

J is TRBJ2-3 and V is TRBV7-2; D gene ambiguous. Germline V lookup: CDR1 SGHTA, CDR2 FQGNSA. Trimming removed 5 bases at V and 4 bases at J, with 13 bases between. This CDR3 region has 14 residues. DNA of the CDR3: TGTGCCAGCAGCCCGCGGTTCGGAGCAGATACGCAGTATTTT. It codes for CASSPRFGADTQYF.

This chain uses TRBV6-2 or TRBV6-3 with TRBJ1-4; D is perhaps TRBD1 (5 bases). The CDR3 is 15 residues long. The V end lost 4 bases, the J end lost 6 bases, and 15 bases lay between the germline ends. Germline V gene sequence: CDR1 MNHEY, CDR2 SVGEGT. CDR3 bases: TGTGCCAGCAGTTCCGGTCAGGGATTCGATGAAAAACTGTTTTTT. Protein: CASSSGQGFDEKLFF.

The chain recombines TRBV25-1 with TRBJ1-1; D perhaps matches TRBD1 (5 bases). In germline, CDR1 is MGHDK, CDR2 SYGVNS. The CDR3 is 12 residues long. V dropped 3 bases and J dropped 7 bases, with 9 bases sitting between them. The CDR3 here is CASSDHRFEAFF. The CDR3 DNA reads TGTGCCAGCAGTGACCACAGGTTTGAAGCTTTCTTT.

V gene TRBV11-3 combines with J gene TRBJ2-2; perhaps TRBD1 as D (5 bases). The CDR3 covers 16 residues. CDR1 is SGHNT, CDR2 YENEEA, per germline. The V and J ends lost 1 base and 6 bases respectively, with 15 bases between them. CDR3 bases: TGTGCCAGCAGCTTAGGTGGTGGGGCGTGGGCCGGGGAGCTGTTTTTT. This gives the protein CASSLGGGAWAGELFF.

This chain connects TRBV5-1 to TRBJ2-7, with D possibly TRBD2 on 6 matching bases. The germline V and J ends were trimmed by 6 bases and 4 bases, with 17 bases remaining between them. Germline-derived CDR1 and CDR2 are SGHRS and YFSETQ. The CDR3 totals 14 residues. The DNA for the CDR3 is TGCGCCAGCACTCTCTCCGGGGGTAGGTACGAGCAGTACTTC. Protein: CASTLSGGRYEQYF.

The chain combines TRBV30 with TRBJ2-7; D gene uncertain. The CDR3 contains 14 residues. Trimming took 3 bases from V and 2 from J, leaving 14 bases between them. The V gene's germline CDR1 is GTSNPN and CDR2 SVGIG (reference sequence). DNA for the CDR3: TGTGCCTGGAGCTTCAACAGAGCTACCTACGAGCAGTACTTC. This encodes CAWSFNRATYEQYF.

The rearrangement links TRBV28 to TRBJ1-3, with 8 bases lining up with TRBD1. Losses at the gene ends were 8 bases for V and 2 bases for J; bases not matched to a gene: 5. CDR1 is MDHEN and CDR2 is SYDVKM in the germline V gene. The CDR3 has 14 amino acids. The CDR3 spells CASATGQAGNTIYF. As DNA, the CDR3 is TGTGCCAGCGCCACGGGACAGGCTGGAAACACCATATATTTT.

This clone was seen a handful of times. The chain has TRBV4-2 and TRBJ2-7, with D perhaps matching TRBD1 (7 bases). The CDR3 covers 17 residues. Per germline, CDR1 LGHNA and CDR2 YNFKEQ. The V and J ends lost 1 base and 0 bases respectively, with 16 bases between them. CDR3 in amino acids: CASSQGQGPTSSYEQYF. CDR3 nucleotide sequence: TGTGCCAGCAGCCAAGGACAGGGCCCGACTAGCTCCTACGAGCAGTACTTC.

This clone has just a few counts. V gene TRBV7-2 combines with J gene TRBJ2-2, with 7 bases aligning to TRBD1. This CDR3 is built from 14 residues. Germline trimming cut 5 bases from V and 4 bases from J; bases unmatched to any gene: 4. Per the germline V gene, CDR1 is SGHTA and CDR2 is FQGNSA. The CDR3 nucleotides read TGTGCCAGCAGCCCAAGACAGGGCACCGGGGAGCTGTTTTTT. This sequence encodes CASSPRQGTGELFF.

The rearrangement links TRBV11-2 to TRBJ1-1; D ambiguous. The CDR3 loop spans 13 amino acids. The V and J ends lost 3 bases and 6 bases respectively, with 11 bases between them. Germline V gene lookup returns CDR1 SGHAT and CDR2 FQNNGV. CDR3 sequence: CASSFGERAEAFF. CDR3 coding DNA: TGTGCCAGCAGCTTTGGAGAGAGGGCTGAAGCTTTCTTT. The variable domain in full, with the rest retrieved from reference TRBV11-2 and TRBJ1-1, is EAGVAQSPRYKIIEKRQSVAFWCNPISGHATLYWYQQILGQGPKLLIQFQNNGVVDDSQLPKDRFSAERLKGVDSTLKIQPAKLEDSAVYLCASSFGERAEAFFGQGTRLTVV.

The chain carries TRBV19 and TRBJ1-5; D perhaps matches TRBD1 (6 bases). Trimming removed 6 bases from V and 0 bases from J, with 12 bases in between. The germline V gene encodes CDR1 LNHDA and CDR2 SQIVND (reference sequence). CDR3 size: 15 residues. The CDR3 DNA follows: TGTGCCAGTAGGGACAGATATTATAGCAATCAGCCCCAGCATTTT. Its translation is CASRDRYYSNQPQHF.

The CDR3 bases are TGTGCCAGCAGCTTATACGGGTCGGGTGGCTACACCTTC. Translated, it gives CASSLYGSGGYTF. V is TRBV7-9 and J is TRBJ1-2; D call uncertain. The CDR3 runs to 13 residues. V was pared by 2 bases and J by 7 bases, with 11 bases between. Germline loops: CDR1 SEHNR, CDR2 FQNEAQ (reference sequence). The complete variable domain, with remaining parts taken from reference TRBV7-9 and TRBJ1-2, reads DTGVSQNPRHKITKRGQNVTFRCDPISEHNRLYWYRQTLGQGPEFLTYFQNEAQLEKSRLLSDRFSAERPKGSFSTLEIQRTEQGDSAMYLCASSLYGSGGYTFGSGTRLTVV.

V and J are TRBV11-2 and TRBJ2-1, with 10 bases that match TRBD2. With 7 bases clipped from V and 9 bases from J, the junction kept 15 bases outside the gene matches. The CDR3 spans 16 residues. Looked up from germline, CDR1 is SGHAT and CDR2 is FQNNGV. The CDR3 DNA reads TGTGCCAGCATCGGTTGGGGGCTAGCGGGAGTCGGTGAGCAGTTCTTC. It codes for CASIGWGLAGVGEQFF.

The V call is TRBV11-3, the J call TRBJ2-3; D is unclear. V was cut by 4 bases and J by 3 bases, with 11 bases left in between. Germline CDR1 is SGHNT and CDR2 is YENEEA. The CDR3 has 14 residues. Written as DNA, the CDR3 is TGTGCCAGCAGCTCGAGGCATCTAACAGATACGCAGTATTTT. Residues: CASSSRHLTDTQYF.

The sample holds one count of this clone. V usage is TRBV10-3 and J usage is TRBJ1-1; D is unresolved. CDR1 and CDR2 (germline): ENHRY, SYGVKD. The CDR3 contains 14 residues. Trimming took 0 bases from V and 4 from J, leaving 9 bases between them. For the CDR3, the DNA is TGTGCCATCAGTGAGTCGACTTCGACCACTGAAGCTTTCTTT. Translation gives CAISESTSTTEAFF.

The CDR3 sequence: CASSPDRGNGGYTF. The CDR3 bases are TGTGCCAGCAGCCCGGACAGGGGGAACGGGGGCTACACCTTC. V gene TRBV7-2 combines with J gene TRBJ1-2; 10 positions agree with TRBD1. The CDR3 sequence is 14 residues long. Looked up from germline, CDR1 is SGHTA and CDR2 is FQGNSA. Trimming at V came to 5 bases and at J to 8 bases, leaving 8 bases not matched to a gene.

This clone was counted ten times or more. This chain connects TRBV4-3 to TRBJ1-2; D perhaps matches TRBD1 (6 bases). The CDR3 runs 14 residues. CDR1 LGHNA and CDR2 YSLEER come from the germline V gene. V gave up 0 bases and J gave up 6 bases, with 11 bases separating them. CDR3 amino acids: CASSQDLGGDGYTF. As DNA, the CDR3 is TGCGCCAGCAGCCAAGATTTAGGGGGGGATGGCTACACCTTC.

V usage is TRBV4-1 and J usage is TRBJ2-1, with D unclear. Germline V gene data show CDR1 as MGHRA and CDR2 as YSYEKL. Trimming removed 3 bases from V and 2 bases from J, with 14 bases in between. The CDR3 length is 16 residues. Here the CDR3 reads CASSHHPHSAYNEQFF. The DNA of the CDR3 is TGCGCCAGCAGCCATCATCCTCATAGTGCCTACAATGAGCAGTTCTTC.

The chain recombines TRBV15 with TRBJ2-5, with D perhaps TRBD2 (6 bases). This CDR3 has 17 residues. V was pared by 5 bases and J by 2 bases, with 21 bases between. Germline values: CDR1 LNHNV, CDR2 YYDKDF (reference sequence). CDR3 protein: CATSRLRGTSLQETQYF. DNA for the CDR3: TGTGCCACCAGCCGGCTCAGAGGGACTTCCCTTCAAGAGACCCAGTACTTC.

The CDR3 is CASSLDSSGANVLTF. CDR3 in DNA: TGCGCCAGCAGCTTGGACAGCTCTGGGGCCAACGTCCTGACTTTC. The V and J genes are TRBV4-1 and TRBJ2-6; possible D gene TRBD1, 6 bases. The CDR3 is 15 residues long. The ends were cut back, 5 bases at V and 0 bases at J, with 8 bases in the middle. The germline gives CDR1 MGHRA, CDR2 YSYEKL.

This chain joins TRBV5-1 and TRBJ2-1; TRBD2 aligns across 8 bases. This CDR3 is 16 amino acids long. The V and J ends lost 2 bases and 1 base, in that order; junction bases with no gene match: 5. Germline CDR1 is SGHRS and CDR2 is YFSETQ. CDR3 in amino acids: CASSFTAGVSYNEQFF. The CDR3 DNA sequence: TGCGCCAGCAGCTTTACAGCGGGAGTATCCTACAATGAGCAGTTCTTC.

This chain connects TRBV24-1 to TRBJ2-7; TRBD2 matches at 7 bases. Trimming took 3 bases from V and 4 from J; bases not matched to a gene: 5. CDR1 and CDR2 (germline): KGHDR, SFDVKD. CDR3 length: 14 residues. CDR3 nucleotide sequence: TGTGCCACCAGTGATCCGGGAGGTAGATACGAGCAGTACTTC. It codes for CATSDPGGRYEQYF.

The rearrangement uses TRBV3-1 (or the pseudogene TRBV3-2) and TRBJ2-3; TRBD2 matches at 8 bases. CDR1 is LGHDT and CDR2 is YNNKEL in the germline V gene (reference sequence). This CDR3 contains 13 residues. V lost 3 bases, J lost 5 bases, and 1 base stayed unmatched. This CDR3 reads CASSHLAGDTQYF. The CDR3 coding sequence is TGTGCCAGCAGCCACCTAGCGGGAGATACGCAGTATTTT.

This clone was counted once. The sample contains more than one DNA sequence encoding this CDR3. J is TRBJ1-2 and V is TRBV20-1; no firm D call. This CDR3 is built from 10 residues. CDR1 is DFQATT, CDR2 SNEGSKA, per germline (reference sequence). Trimming shortened V by 5 bases and J by 5 bases, and 6 bases separated the two germline ends. The CDR3 is CSALNYGYTF. The CDR3 DNA sequence: TGCAGTGCTCTAAATTATGGCTACACCTTC.

The chain is built from TRBV6-4 and TRBJ1-2; TRBD1 aligns across 7 bases. The J segment lost 4 bases and the V segment lost 8 bases, leaving 7 bases of the junction unmatched. The CDR3 covers 13 residues. CDR1 is MRHNA, CDR2 SNTAGT, per germline. DNA of the CDR3: TGTGCCAGCGCACAGACAGGGAGCTATGGCTACACCTTC. Protein product: CASAQTGSYGYTF.

This chain connects TRBV6-5 to TRBJ1-1; 9 nucleotides align to TRBD1. The V gene end was trimmed by 4 bases and the J gene end by 5 bases; junction bases not matched to a gene: 5. This CDR3 is built from 14 residues. Germline V gives CDR1 MNHEY, CDR2 SVGAGI. The CDR3 DNA sequence: TGTGCCAGCAGTTGGACAGGGGAAGGGACTGAAGCTTTCTTT. Translated, it gives CASSWTGEGTEAFF.

The chain couples TRBV6-2 or TRBV6-3 to TRBJ2-7, with TRBD2 as a possible D gene (7 bases). The CDR3 contains 15 residues. Germline-derived CDR1 and CDR2 are MNHEY and SVGEGT. Trimming pared 2 bases from V and 4 bases from J, leaving 15 bases between. The CDR3 bases are TGTGCCAGCAGTTACCCCCCCCGGGGGGCATACGAGCAGTACTTC. This encodes CASSYPPRGAYEQYF.